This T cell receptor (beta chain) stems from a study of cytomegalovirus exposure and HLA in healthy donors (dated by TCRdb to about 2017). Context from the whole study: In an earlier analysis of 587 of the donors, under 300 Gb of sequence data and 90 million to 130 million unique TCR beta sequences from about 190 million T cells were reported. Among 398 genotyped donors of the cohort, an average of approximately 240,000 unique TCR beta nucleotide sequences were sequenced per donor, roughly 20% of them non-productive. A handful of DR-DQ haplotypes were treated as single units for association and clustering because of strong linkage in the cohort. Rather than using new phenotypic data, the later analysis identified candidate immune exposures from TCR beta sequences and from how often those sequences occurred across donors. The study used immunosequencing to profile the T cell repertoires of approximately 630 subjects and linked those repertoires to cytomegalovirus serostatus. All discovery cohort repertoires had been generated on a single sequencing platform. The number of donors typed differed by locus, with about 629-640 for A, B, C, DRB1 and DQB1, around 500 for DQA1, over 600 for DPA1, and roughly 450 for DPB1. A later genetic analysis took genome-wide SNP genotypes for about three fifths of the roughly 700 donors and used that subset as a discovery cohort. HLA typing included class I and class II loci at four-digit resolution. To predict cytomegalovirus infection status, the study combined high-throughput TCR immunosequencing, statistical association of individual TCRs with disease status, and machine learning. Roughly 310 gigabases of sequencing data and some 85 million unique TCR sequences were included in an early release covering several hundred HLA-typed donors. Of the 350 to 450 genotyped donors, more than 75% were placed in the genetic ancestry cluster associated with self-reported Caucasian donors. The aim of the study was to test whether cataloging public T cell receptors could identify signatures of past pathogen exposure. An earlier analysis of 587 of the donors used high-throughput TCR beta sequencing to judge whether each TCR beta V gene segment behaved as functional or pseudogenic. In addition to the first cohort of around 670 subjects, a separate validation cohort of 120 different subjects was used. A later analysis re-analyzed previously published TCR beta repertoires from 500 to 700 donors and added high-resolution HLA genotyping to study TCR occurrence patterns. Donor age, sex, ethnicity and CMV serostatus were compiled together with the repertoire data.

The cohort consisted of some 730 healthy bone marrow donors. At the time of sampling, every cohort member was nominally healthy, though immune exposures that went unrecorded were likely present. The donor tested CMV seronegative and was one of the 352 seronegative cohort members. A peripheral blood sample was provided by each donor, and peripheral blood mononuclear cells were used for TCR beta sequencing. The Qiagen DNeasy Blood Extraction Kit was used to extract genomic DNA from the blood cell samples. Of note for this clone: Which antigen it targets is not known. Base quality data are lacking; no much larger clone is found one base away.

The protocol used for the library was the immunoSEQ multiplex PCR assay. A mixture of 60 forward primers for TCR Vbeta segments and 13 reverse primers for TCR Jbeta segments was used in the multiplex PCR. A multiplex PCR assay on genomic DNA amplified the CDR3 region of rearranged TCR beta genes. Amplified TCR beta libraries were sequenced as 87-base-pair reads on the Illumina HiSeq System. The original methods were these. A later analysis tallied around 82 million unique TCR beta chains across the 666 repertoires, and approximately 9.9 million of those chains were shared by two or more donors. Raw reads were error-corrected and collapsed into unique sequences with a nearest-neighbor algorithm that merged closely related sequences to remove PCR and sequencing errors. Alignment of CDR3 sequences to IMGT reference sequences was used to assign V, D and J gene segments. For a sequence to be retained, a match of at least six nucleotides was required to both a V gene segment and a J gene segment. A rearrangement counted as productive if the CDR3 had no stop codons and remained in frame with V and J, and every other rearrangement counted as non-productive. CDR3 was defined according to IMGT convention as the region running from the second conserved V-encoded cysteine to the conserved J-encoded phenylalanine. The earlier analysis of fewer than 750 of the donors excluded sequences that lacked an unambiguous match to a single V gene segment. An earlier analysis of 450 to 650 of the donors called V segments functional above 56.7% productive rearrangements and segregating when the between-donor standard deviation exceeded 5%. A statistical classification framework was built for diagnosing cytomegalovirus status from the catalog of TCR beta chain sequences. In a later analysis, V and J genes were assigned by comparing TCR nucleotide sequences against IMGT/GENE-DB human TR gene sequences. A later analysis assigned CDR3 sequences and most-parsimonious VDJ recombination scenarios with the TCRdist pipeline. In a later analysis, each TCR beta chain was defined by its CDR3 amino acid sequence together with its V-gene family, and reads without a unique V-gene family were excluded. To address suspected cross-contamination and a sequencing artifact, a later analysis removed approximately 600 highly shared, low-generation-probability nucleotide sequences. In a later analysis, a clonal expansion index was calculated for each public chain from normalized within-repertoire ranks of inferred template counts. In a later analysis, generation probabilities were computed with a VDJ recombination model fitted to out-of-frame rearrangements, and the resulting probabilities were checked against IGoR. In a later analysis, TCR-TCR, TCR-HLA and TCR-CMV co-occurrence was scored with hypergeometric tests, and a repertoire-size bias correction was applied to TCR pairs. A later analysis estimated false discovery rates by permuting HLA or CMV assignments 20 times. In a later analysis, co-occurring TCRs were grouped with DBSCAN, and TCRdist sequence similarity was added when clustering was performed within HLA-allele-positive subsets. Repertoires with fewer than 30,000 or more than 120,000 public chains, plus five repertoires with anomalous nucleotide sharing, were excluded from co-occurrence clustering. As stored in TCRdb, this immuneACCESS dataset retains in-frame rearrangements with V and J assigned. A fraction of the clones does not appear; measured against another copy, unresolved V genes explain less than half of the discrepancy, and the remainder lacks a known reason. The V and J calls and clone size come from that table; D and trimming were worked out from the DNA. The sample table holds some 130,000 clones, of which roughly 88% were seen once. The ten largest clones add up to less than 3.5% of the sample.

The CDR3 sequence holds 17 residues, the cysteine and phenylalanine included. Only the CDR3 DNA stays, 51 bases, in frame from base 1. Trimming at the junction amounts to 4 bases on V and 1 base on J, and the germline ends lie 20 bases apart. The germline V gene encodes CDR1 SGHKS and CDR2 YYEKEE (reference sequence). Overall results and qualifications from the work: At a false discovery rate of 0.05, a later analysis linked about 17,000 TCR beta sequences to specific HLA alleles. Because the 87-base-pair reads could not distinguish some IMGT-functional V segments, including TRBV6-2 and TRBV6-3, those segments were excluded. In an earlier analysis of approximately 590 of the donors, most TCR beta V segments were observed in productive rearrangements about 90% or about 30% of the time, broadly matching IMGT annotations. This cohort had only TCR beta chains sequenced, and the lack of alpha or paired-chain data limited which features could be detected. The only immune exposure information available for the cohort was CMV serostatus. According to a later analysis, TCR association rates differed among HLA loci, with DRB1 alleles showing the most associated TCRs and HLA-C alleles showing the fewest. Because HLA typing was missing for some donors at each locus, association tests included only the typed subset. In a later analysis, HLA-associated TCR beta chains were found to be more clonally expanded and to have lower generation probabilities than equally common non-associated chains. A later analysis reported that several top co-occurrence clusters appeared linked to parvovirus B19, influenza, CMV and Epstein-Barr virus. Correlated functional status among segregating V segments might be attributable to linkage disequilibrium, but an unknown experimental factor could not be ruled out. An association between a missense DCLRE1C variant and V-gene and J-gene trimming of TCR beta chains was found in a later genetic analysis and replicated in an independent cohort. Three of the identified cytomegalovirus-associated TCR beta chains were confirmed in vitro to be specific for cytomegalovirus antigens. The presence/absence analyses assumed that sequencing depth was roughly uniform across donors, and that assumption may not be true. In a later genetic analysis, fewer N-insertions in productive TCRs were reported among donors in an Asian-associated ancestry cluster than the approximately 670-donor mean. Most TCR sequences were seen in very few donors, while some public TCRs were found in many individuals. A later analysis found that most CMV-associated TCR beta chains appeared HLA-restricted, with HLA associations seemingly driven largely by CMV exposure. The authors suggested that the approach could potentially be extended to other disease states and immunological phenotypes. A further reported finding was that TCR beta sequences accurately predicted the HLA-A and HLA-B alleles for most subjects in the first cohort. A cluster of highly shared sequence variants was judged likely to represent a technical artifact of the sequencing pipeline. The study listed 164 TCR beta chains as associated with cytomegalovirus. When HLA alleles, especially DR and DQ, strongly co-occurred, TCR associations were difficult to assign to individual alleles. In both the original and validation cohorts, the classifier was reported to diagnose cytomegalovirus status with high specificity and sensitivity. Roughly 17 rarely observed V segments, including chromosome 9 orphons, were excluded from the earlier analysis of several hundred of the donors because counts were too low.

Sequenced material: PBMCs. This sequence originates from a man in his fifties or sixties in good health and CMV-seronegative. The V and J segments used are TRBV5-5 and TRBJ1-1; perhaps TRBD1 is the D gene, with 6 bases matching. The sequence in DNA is TGTGCCAGCAGCCCGCGGGGGCGCTTAGGAGGGAACACTGAAGCTTTCTTT. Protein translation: CASSPRGRLGGNTEAFF.